Below, 32 T cell receptor beta chains from the same sample are listed, as sequenced in a study of memory CD8 T cells in hepatitis C reinfection. Time point defined: pre-reinfection, 55 to 20 weeks before reinfection detection. Sorted cells were sequenced directly ex vivo without any in vitro expansion. Profiling relied on immunoSEQ multiplex PCR, and the TCRdb table lists in-frame clones only, not all of them. The data hold under 150 clones, with around 70% observed a single time. The sample comprised HCV tetramer-positive CD8+ T cells sorted from blood. The receptors originated from a woman aged 25 to 45 with hepatitis C virus infection.

The V and J genes are TRBV27 and TRBJ2-3; possible D gene TRBD2, 7 bases. V was trimmed by 7 bases and J by 2 bases, leaving 19 bases between them. The length of the CDR3 is 16 residues. Germline-derived CDR1 and CDR2 are MNHEY and SMNVEV (reference sequence). CDR3 sequence (DNA): TGTGCCAGCATCGAACAAGGGGGGGACTTCACAGATACGCAGTATTTT. Its translation: CASIEQGGDFTDTQYF.

The V gene is TRBV10-3, the J gene TRBJ1-5; 12 bases are shared with TRBD1. V shed 2 bases, J shed 5 bases, and the junction held 1 base outside the gene matches. The CDR3 is made up of 15 amino acids. Germline CDR1 and CDR2: ENHRY and SYGVKD. CDR3: CAISEGTGGHQPQHF. The CDR3 region has the DNA TGTGCCATCAGTGAGGGGACAGGGGGCCATCAGCCCCAGCATTTT.

This clone was recorded once. An end of the junction differs from the germline gene, which may be a read error. This chain links TRBV27 with TRBJ2-5; TRBD1 matches 8 bases. Near its end, the DNA agrees better with TRBJ2-7, so the J call may be wrong. This CDR3 has 15 residues. In germline, CDR1 is MNHEY, CDR2 SMNVEV (reference sequence). The CDR3 coding sequence is TGTGCCGGCAGTTTATCGACAGGGGCCCTCTACGAGCAGTACTTC. This encodes CAGSLSTGALYEQYF.

On this clone: Other DNA sequences from this sample encode an identical CDR3 as well. The rearrangement links TRBV9 to TRBJ2-2; D gene uncertain. Germline V gives CDR1 SGDLS, CDR2 YYNGEE. The CDR3 extends over 15 amino acids. Deletions cut 0 bases from V and 1 base from J, with 7 bases between. The CDR3 DNA reads as TGTGCCAGCAGCGTAGCAACAGTGAACACCGGGGAGCTGTTTTTT. Its protein is CASSVATVNTGELFF.

The genes are TRBV19 and TRBJ2-3, with D possibly matching TRBD2 (6 bases). Germline V gene lookup returns CDR1 LNHDA and CDR2 SQIVND (reference sequence). CDR3 size: 12 residues. CDR3 bases: TGTGCAGATGGACTACCACAGAATACGCAGTATTTT. Translating gives CADGLPQNTQYF.

This clone was seen a few times. The rearrangement links TRBV2 to TRBJ1-3, with D possibly TRBD1 on 5 matching bases. The germline V gene has CDR1 SNHLY and CDR2 FYNNEI. V lost 4 bases to trimming and J lost 4 bases, with 8 bases between them. The CDR3 runs to 13 residues. The CDR3 bases are TGTGCCAGCAGTGCCAGGGTAGGAAACACCATATATTTT. Protein sequence: CASSARVGNTIYF.

The rearrangement uses TRBV18 and TRBJ2-7; the D gene is possibly TRBD1 (6 bases). Trimming took 1 base from V and 2 from J, leaving 15 bases between them. The CDR3 consists of 16 residues. Germline V gene lookup returns CDR1 KGHSH and CDR2 LQKENI. The CDR3 nucleotides are TGTGCCAGCTCACCACGCCGACAGGCCCTCCCCTACGAGCAGTACTTC. It specifies CASSPRRQALPYEQYF.

The chain joins TRBV10-1 to TRBJ2-5; 7 nucleotides match TRBD2. The CDR3 is 18 amino acids. Germline lookup yields CDR1 WNHNN and CDR2 SYGVQD (reference sequence). V gave up 3 bases and J gave up 8 bases; unmatched junction bases: 21. The CDR3 DNA follows: TGCGCCAGCAGTGATAAAGAGCCCGGACTAGAGAAGTGGAGAACCCAGTACTTC. Encoded protein: CASSDKEPGLEKWRTQYF.

This clone came up a few times. Here the CDR3 DNA reads TGTGCCATCAGTGTGGAGGGGGCAGGCAATCAGCCCCAGCATTTT. Translation gives CAISVEGAGNQPQHF. This chain links TRBV10-3 with TRBJ1-5, with 7 nucleotides matching TRBD1. Germline values: CDR1 ENHRY, CDR2 SYGVKD. This CDR3 has 15 residues. V trimming: 4 bases; J trimming: 2 bases; junction bases outside the gene matches: 5.

The J gene is TRBJ1-1, the V gene TRBV7-6, with D unclear. Trimming took 5 bases from V and 4 from J, leaving 17 bases between them. The CDR3 length is 15 residues. Germline V gene lookup returns CDR1 SGHVS and CDR2 FNYEAQ. CDR3 in amino acids: CASSAGWSPGTEAFF. The DNA of the CDR3 is TGTGCCAGCAGCGCGGGTTGGAGTCCGGGCACTGAAGCTTTCTTT.

The rearrangement links TRBV29-1 to TRBJ2-7, with TRBD2 matching over 12 bases. J lost 5 bases, V lost 4 bases, and 9 bases had no gene match. CDR3 length equals 15 residues. The germline V gene has CDR1 SQVTM and CDR2 ANQGSEA. CDR3 sequence: CSVVLAGGGSDEQYF. The CDR3 DNA sequence: TGCAGCGTTGTACTAGCGGGAGGAGGGAGCGACGAGCAGTACTTC.

V and J are TRBV10-3 and TRBJ1-5; no definite D call. The germline V gene encodes CDR1 ENHRY and CDR2 SYGVKD. The CDR3 is 15 amino acids. Trimming shortened V by 2 bases and J by 2 bases, and 10 bases separated the two germline ends. The CDR3 coding sequence is TGTGCCATCAGTGAGGAGAGTTCCGGCAATCAGCCCCAGCATTTT. It specifies CAISEESSGNQPQHF.

The chain has TRBV7-8 and TRBJ2-1; 11 bases map to TRBD2. Unmatched junction bases numbered 9, after V lost 0 bases and J lost 8 bases. This CDR3 spans 17 amino acids. Germline V CDR1 and CDR2: SGHVS, FQNEAQ. Here the CDR3 DNA reads TGTGCCAGCAGCTTAGCGTTTAGCGGGGGGGCCAGGGATGAGCAGTTCTTC. Protein: CASSLAFSGGARDEQFF.

This rearrangement joins TRBV7-2 to TRBJ1-2; D perhaps matches TRBD1 (5 bases). Germline V CDR1 and CDR2: SGHTA, FQGNSA. This CDR3 spans 15 amino acids. V was cut by 5 bases and J by 4 bases, with 17 bases left in between. The CDR3 bases are TGTGCCAGCAGCCCGGGGGTGGGGTCGGCCTATGGCTACACCTTC. This translates into CASSPGVGSAYGYTF.

This sequence joins TRBV2 and TRBJ2-7, with TRBD1 identical over 7 bases. Germline trimming cut 3 bases from V and 3 bases from J; bases unmatched to any gene: 17. Germline lookup yields CDR1 SNHLY and CDR2 FYNNEI. This CDR3 region has 18 residues. CDR3 in DNA: TGTGCCAGCAGTGAGGGGCCCTTAAAACCGGGACAGTACTACGAGCAGTACTTC. Encoded protein: CASSEGPLKPGQYYEQYF.

V gene TRBV6-1 combines with J gene TRBJ2-3; unclear D gene. This CDR3 region has 14 residues. The germline V and J ends were trimmed by 10 bases and 2 bases, with 16 bases remaining between them. Germline V gene lookup returns CDR1 MNHNS and CDR2 SASEGT. CDR3 sequence: CATFSNPNTDTQYF. Here the CDR3 DNA reads TGTGCCACCTTTAGCAATCCCAACACAGATACGCAGTATTTT.

The chain combines TRBV7-2 with TRBJ2-7; maybe TRBD1 (6 bases). Germline CDR1 is SGHTA and CDR2 is FQGNSA. CDR3 size: 14 residues. The germline V and J ends were trimmed by 4 bases and 5 bases, with 15 bases remaining between them. The CDR3 reads CASSSTGQLDEQYF. Written as DNA, the CDR3 is TGTGCCAGCAGCTCCACAGGGCAGCTGGACGAGCAGTACTTC.

To note about this clone: The same CDR3 arises from other DNA sequences in this sample as well. This chain connects TRBV9 to TRBJ2-2, with D possibly TRBD1 on 5 matching bases. The CDR3 runs to 15 residues. Per the germline V gene, CDR1 is SGDLS and CDR2 is YYNGEE. V lost 0 bases to trimming and J lost 1 base, with 7 bases between them. The CDR3 here is CASSVATVNTGELFF. The CDR3, as DNA: TGTGCCAGCAGCGTAGCGACAGTGAACACCGGGGAGCTGTTTTTT.

The table lists this clone with a count of one. The chain uses TRBV2 and TRBJ2-1, with 7 bases that match TRBD2. Germline CDR1 SNHLY, CDR2 FYNNEI. The CDR3 extends over 15 amino acids. Germline trimming cut 4 bases from V and 3 bases from J; bases unmatched to any gene: 6. The CDR3 region has the DNA TGTGCCAGCAGTGGATTAGCGGGTTTCTACAATGAGCAGTTCTTC. This translates into CASSGLAGFYNEQFF.

J is TRBJ1-2 and V is TRBV11-2, with D uncertain. The CDR3 spans 13 residues. Trimming took off 5 bases at V and 0 bases at J, with 7 bases between the two ends. Germline V gene lookup returns CDR1 SGHAT and CDR2 FQNNGV. The CDR3 reads CASSQTTNYGYTF. The CDR3 DNA reads as TGTGCCAGCAGCCAAACTACTAACTATGGCTACACCTTC.

This clone has only a few counts. The rearrangement joins TRBV11-2 to TRBJ2-3; 12 bases fit TRBD1. The V and J ends lost 8 bases and 5 bases, in that order; junction bases with no gene match: 5. There are 14 residues in the CDR3. Germline V gene data show CDR1 as SGHAT and CDR2 as FQNNGV. CDR3 region: CASRDRGQLDTQYF. The CDR3 DNA sequence: TGTGCCAGCCGGGACAGGGGGCAACTAGATACGCAGTATTTT.

This sequence joins TRBV7-9 and TRBJ1-2; 7 positions agree with TRBD1. This CDR3 has 15 residues. Germline CDR1 is SEHNR and CDR2 is FQNEAQ (reference sequence). Trimming took 1 base from V and 4 from J; bases not matched to a gene: 6. DNA of the CDR3: TGTGCCAGCAGCTTAGATCCGGGACAGCTCTATGGCTACACCTTC. Translation gives CASSLDPGQLYGYTF.

This rearrangement joins TRBV2 to TRBJ2-5; a possible D gene is TRBD1 (5 bases). The DNA end lines up better with TRBJ2-7; the J call may be wrong. Per germline, CDR1 SNHLY and CDR2 FYNNEI. The CDR3 is 11 amino acids. CDR3 DNA: TGTGCCAGCAGGGACACCTACGAGCAGTACTTC. Its protein is CASRDTYEQYF.

This clone has just a few counts. The chain recombines TRBV19 with TRBJ1-5; D remains ambiguous. Germline CDR1 is LNHDA and CDR2 is SQIVND (reference sequence). The V and J ends lost 8 bases and 2 bases respectively, with 16 bases between them. This CDR3 is built from 15 residues. This chain's CDR3 is CASSSRTIGNQPQHF. CDR3 nucleotide sequence: TGTGCCAGTTCAAGCCGCACCATTGGCAATCAGCCCCAGCATTTT.

This clone was counted a single time. This chain links TRBV7-9 with TRBJ2-7; tentative D call: TRBD2 (7 bases). The CDR3 consists of 17 residues. Germline CDR1 is SEHNR and CDR2 is FQNEAQ (reference sequence). V lost 4 bases, J lost 0 bases, and 19 bases lay in between. The CDR3 region is CASSSVWFGGPSYEQYF. DNA of the CDR3: TGTGCCAGCAGCTCCGTCTGGTTCGGGGGGCCCTCCTACGAGCAGTACTTC.

The V and J genes are TRBV9 and TRBJ2-2; the D gene is possibly TRBD1 (6 bases). The length of the CDR3 is 15 residues. Germline V CDR1 and CDR2: SGDLS, YYNGEE. With 4 bases removed from V and 0 bases from J, the gap between germline ends came to 10 bases. DNA for the CDR3: TGTGCCAGCAGCTCAGGGGATTCGAACACCGGGGAGCTGTTTTTT. As protein: CASSSGDSNTGELFF.

This clone has a handful of counts. The rearrangement uses TRBV2 and TRBJ1-5; D unresolved. With 1 base removed from V and 3 bases from J, the gap between germline ends came to 10 bases. The CDR3 sequence is 15 residues long. Per germline, CDR1 SNHLY and CDR2 FYNNEI. This CDR3 is CASSEGEINNQPQHF. CDR3 bases: TGTGCCAGCAGTGAAGGGGAGATTAACAATCAGCCCCAGCATTTT.

The chain links TRBV7-9 to TRBJ2-3; possible D gene TRBD1, 5 bases. This CDR3 region has 15 residues. Germline-derived CDR1 and CDR2 are SEHNR and FQNEAQ (reference sequence). The V and J ends lost 4 bases and 0 bases respectively, with 11 bases between them. The chain's CDR3 is CASSSQVSSTDTQYF. CDR3 sequence (DNA): TGTGCCAGCAGCTCACAGGTGTCTAGCACAGATACGCAGTATTTT. Using reference TRBV7-9 and TRBJ2-3 for the parts outside the CDR3, the full variable domain is DTGVSQNPRHKITKRGQNVTFRCDPISEHNRLYWYRQTLGQGPEFLTYFQNEAQLEKSRLLSDRFSAERPKGSFSTLEIQRTEQGDSAMYLCASSSQVSSTDTQYFGPGTRLTVL.

The chain is built from TRBV5-1 and TRBJ2-7, with 10 bases identical to TRBD2. The CDR3 spans 15 residues. Germline values: CDR1 SGHRS, CDR2 YFSETQ. Trimming took 5 bases from V and 7 from J; bases not matched to a gene: 12. CDR3 residues: CASSWWTSGTGEQYF. DNA for the CDR3: TGCGCCAGCAGTTGGTGGACTAGCGGTACGGGGGAGCAGTACTTC.

This chain uses TRBV27 with TRBJ2-6; weak D call: TRBD1 (5 bases). Germline V gene lookup returns CDR1 MNHEY and CDR2 SMNVEV (reference sequence). The germline V and J ends were trimmed by 6 bases and 4 bases, with 13 bases remaining between them. The CDR3 runs 15 residues. The DNA of the CDR3 is TGTGCCAGCAGCTTGACGGACACCGGGGCCAACGTCCTGACTTTC. Protein: CASSLTDTGANVLTF.

This clone came up a few times. V usage is TRBV5-4 and J usage is TRBJ2-2; 10 nucleotides agree with TRBD1. The CDR3 contains 16 residues. With 4 bases clipped from V and 5 bases from J, the junction kept 8 bases outside the gene matches. Germline CDR1 SGHNT, CDR2 YYREEE (reference sequence). The CDR3 reads CASSPIRTGGTGELFF. In DNA, the CDR3 is TGTGCCAGCAGCCCTATTCGGACAGGGGGGACCGGGGAGCTGTTTTTT. The complete variable domain, with remaining parts taken from reference TRBV5-4 and TRBJ2-2, reads ETGVTQSPTHLIKTRGQQVTLRCSSQSGHNTVSWYQQALGQGPQFIFQYYREEENGRGNFPPRFSGLQFPNYSSELNVNALELDDSALYLCASSPIRTGGTGELFFGEGSRLTVL.

The chain is built from TRBV4-1 and TRBJ1-5; D gene uncertain. Trimming removed 0 bases from V and 1 base from J, with 7 bases in between. The CDR3 spans 15 residues. Germline CDR1 is MGHRA and CDR2 is YSYEKL. CDR3 in DNA: TGCGCCAGCAGCCAAGAAGCGAACAGCAATCAGCCCCAGCATTTT. Residues: CASSQEANSNQPQHF.